The 2 T cell receptor beta chains reported below all come from one sample, sequenced in a study of low-dose radiotherapy and immunotherapy resistance in tumors (dated by TCRdb to between 2021 and 2022). Sequencing took place on an Illumina HiSeq 2500. Superscript III and a set of TRAV- and TRBV-specific primers were used to synthesize first-strand cDNA, so that both TCRalpha and TCRbeta chains were covered. TCRs were amplified with Phusion for 20 PCR cycles, with a constant-region primer paired with the adapter attached to the V primers. The public reads were reanalyzed by TCRdb: fastp trimming at Q25, MiXCR alignment, in-frame beta chains only. Under each unique CDR3 protein, matching rows form one entry showing the most common genes and DNA. Counted in this sample were 95,000 to 100,000 distinct CDR3 sequences; roughly 20% of them appeared once. Roughly 4% of the sample goes to the ten largest clones.

The sample's time point label is to be understood as: after trial treatment. The treatment or condition label, read with the paper, signifies: LDRT plus nivolumab, ipilimumab, low-dose cyclophosphamide and aspirin (RACIN trial). Sample: PBMCs, taken after low-dose radiotherapy plus immunotherapy. These receptors came from a male donor with prostate cancer.

The chain is built from TRBV29-1 and TRBJ2-7, with D possibly called TRBD1 or TRBD2 (5 bases each). The CDR3 totals 15 residues. The germline gives CDR1 SQVTM, CDR2 ANQGSEA. Trimming stripped 6 bases from V and 1 base from J, with 19 bases between. The CDR3, as DNA: TGCAGCGTCACGTCCCCCGGGACCGAGTCCTACGAGCAGTACTTC. Protein sequence: CSVTSPGTESYEQYF.

This clonotype was recorded at least ten times. The chain recombines TRBV12-3 or TRBV12-4 with TRBJ2-3; D is ambiguous. V shed 6 bases and J shed 4 bases, with 14 bases lying between them. The CDR3 spans 14 residues. The CDR3 protein is CASSTYGPSDTQYF. The CDR3 nucleotides read TGTGCCAGCAGCACTTATGGACCCTCAGATACGCAGTATTTT.